Listed here are 18 T cell receptor beta chains from one sample, sequenced in a study of CD8 T cells in Susac syndrome. A quantity of about 0.5 to 1 ug RNA underwent reverse transcription using random hexamers. MiXCR was run by TCRdb on the immunoSEQ multiplex PCR reads, yielding one entry per CDR3 protein. The table shows 70,000 to 95,000 distinct CDR3 sequences, with 94% occurring only once. Sequencing was done on a sample of CD8+ T cells from PBMCs. These receptors were taken from a human donor with Susac syndrome.

The sample holds one count of this clonotype. The CDR3 DNA follows: TGTGCCAGCAGCTTGTCGGAGGGGTTGGCGCCCCAGCATTTT. This translates into CASSLSEGLAPQHF. The chain carries TRBV5-5 and TRBJ1-5; a weak D match, TRBD1 (5 bases). Trimming removed 1 base from V and 9 bases from J, with 14 bases in between. The length of the CDR3 is 14 residues. CDR1 and CDR2 (germline): SGHKS, YYEKEE (reference sequence).

This chain uses TRBV19 with TRBJ2-7, with 11 bases matching TRBD2. This CDR3 contains 12 residues. The V gene's germline CDR1 is LNHDA and CDR2 SQIVND (reference sequence). J lost 6 bases, V lost 9 bases, and 4 bases had no gene match. CDR3 sequence reads: CARGLAGGEQYF. CDR3 in DNA: TGTGCCAGAGGGCTAGCGGGAGGCGAGCAGTACTTC.

This clonotype is a singleton in its sample. The chain is built from TRBV15 and TRBJ2-1; 8 bases match TRBD1. Trimming cost V 3 bases and J 1 base; bases outside gene matches: 2. This CDR3 region has 15 residues. Germline V gene sequence: CDR1 LNHNV, CDR2 YYDKDF (reference sequence). CDR3 in amino acids: CATSSRQGSYNEQFF. As DNA, the CDR3 is TGTGCCACCAGCAGTAGACAGGGGTCCTACAATGAGCAGTTCTTC.

V usage is TRBV5-6 and J usage is TRBJ2-7; D uncertain. Germline V gene lookup returns CDR1 SGHDT and CDR2 YYEEEE. The CDR3 is made up of 15 amino acids. Between the trimmed V and J ends, which lost 4 bases and 6 bases, there was a span of 20 bases. The CDR3 coding sequence is TGTGCCAGCAGCCCGAGCTTTTGGTCGTTCCCCGAGCAGTACTTC. Translated: CASSPSFWSFPEQYF.

The chain uses TRBV28 and TRBJ1-1, with D possibly being TRBD1 (5 bases). Per the germline V gene, CDR1 is MDHEN and CDR2 is SYDVKM. This CDR3 spans 14 amino acids. Trimming left V 7 bases short and J 3 bases short, with 15 bases between. CDR3 in DNA: TGTGCCAGCACCTTGGGGGGGTGGGACACTGAAGCTTTCTTT. It encodes CASTLGGWDTEAFF.

The chain couples TRBV18 to TRBJ2-5; a weak D match, TRBD1 (5 bases). V dropped 5 bases and J dropped 0 bases, with 25 bases sitting between them. The CDR3 is 19 amino acids. Germline CDR1 is KGHSH and CDR2 is LQKENI. The CDR3 nucleotides read TGTGCCAGCTCAACCACACCGGATGCCAGGGTGATGTACCAAGAGACCCAGTACTTC. This codes for CASSTTPDARVMYQETQYF. Full variable domain (remainder filled in from reference TRBV18 and TRBJ2-5): NAGVMQNPRHLVRRRGQEARLRCSPMKGHSHVYWYRQLPEEGLKFMVYLQKENIIDESGMPKERFSAEFPKEGPSILRIQQVVRGDSAAYFCASSTTPDARVMYQETQYFGPGTRLLVL.

This clonotype was recorded once. One end of the junction does not line up with germline, which may come from a read error. The chain is built from TRBV12-3 or TRBV12-4 and TRBJ1-4; D possibly corresponds to TRBD1 (5 bases). The CDR3 contains 15 residues. DNA for the CDR3: TGTGCCGGCAGAACGGACACAGCAACTAATGAAAAACTGTTTTTT. Its protein is CAGRTDTATNEKLFF.

The genes are TRBV28 and TRBJ2-1; 10 bases align to TRBD2. CDR1 and CDR2 from the germline V gene are MDHEN and SYDVKM. With V trimmed by 8 bases and J by 8 bases, 15 bases remained unmatched. This CDR3 spans 16 amino acids. This CDR3 reads CASGRAGGRWADEQFF. CDR3 bases: TGTGCCAGCGGTAGAGCGGGAGGGCGGTGGGCGGATGAGCAGTTCTTC.

The chain joins TRBV2 to TRBJ2-7; tentatively, D is TRBD2 (6 bases). The CDR3 extends over 14 amino acids. The germline V gene encodes CDR1 SNHLY and CDR2 FYNNEI. The V end lost 7 bases, the J end lost 1 base, and 14 bases lay between the germline ends. The CDR3 DNA is TGTGCCAGCACTCCCGTGGGGGGATCCTACGAGCAGTACTTC. Translation: CASTPVGGSYEQYF.

This chain uses TRBV24-1 with TRBJ2-2; D is perhaps TRBD2 (6 bases). The germline V gene has CDR1 KGHDR and CDR2 SFDVKD. The CDR3 is 17 amino acids. V lost 1 base and J 3 bases, leaving 14 bases between the germline ends. CDR3 residues: CATSDLRLASDTGELFF. CDR3 coding DNA: TGTGCCACCAGTGATTTAAGGCTAGCGAGTGACACCGGGGAGCTGTTTTTT.

The chain combines TRBV28 with TRBJ1-5; possible D gene TRBD1, 6 bases. CDR1 MDHEN and CDR2 SYDVKM come from the germline V gene. The CDR3 runs 15 residues. Trimming pared 1 base from V and 4 bases from J, leaving 11 bases between. The CDR3 nucleotides read TGTGCCAGCAGTTTATATCAGGGGCCGAATCAGCCCCAGCATTTT. The encoded protein is CASSLYQGPNQPQHF.

V and J are TRBV2 and TRBJ1-2; 9 bases agree with TRBD1. With 8 bases clipped from V and 2 bases from J, the junction kept 6 bases outside the gene matches. The CDR3 runs 14 residues. Germline V CDR1 and CDR2: SNHLY, FYNNEI. CDR3 residues: CASEGQGLNYGYTF. The CDR3 nucleotides read TGTGCCAGCGAGGGACAGGGTTTGAACTATGGCTACACCTTC.

The chain combines TRBV27 with TRBJ2-1; D remains ambiguous. Per the germline V gene, CDR1 is MNHEY and CDR2 is SMNVEV (reference sequence). The germline V and J ends were trimmed by 1 base and 4 bases, with 14 bases remaining between them. The CDR3 has 16 residues. The CDR3 bases are TGTGCCAGCAGTTTATTCGGCCCTCCAGGTTACAATGAGCAGTTCTTC. Its protein is CASSLFGPPGYNEQFF.

The rearrangement joins TRBV6-5 to TRBJ2-2, with D possibly being TRBD1 or TRBD2 (7 bases each). V was trimmed by 2 bases and J by 7 bases, leaving 23 bases between them. The CDR3 has 18 residues. Germline V gene lookup returns CDR1 MNHEY and CDR2 SVGAGI. CDR3: CASSYGGGGQYGGGELFF. CDR3 bases: TGTGCCAGCAGTTACGGGGGAGGGGGACAGTATGGTGGCGGGGAGCTGTTTTTT.

The rearrangement uses TRBV7-2 and TRBJ2-2; unclear D gene. Germline-derived CDR1 and CDR2 are SGHTA and FQGNSA. The CDR3 contains 16 residues. Trimming took off 2 bases at V and 5 bases at J, with 15 bases between the two ends. The CDR3 protein is CASSLNGGSWTGELFF. The CDR3 region has the DNA TGTGCCAGCAGCTTAAACGGCGGATCTTGGACCGGGGAGCTGTTTTTT. The full variable domain, rest sourced from reference TRBV7-2 and TRBJ2-2, is GAGVSQSPSNKVTEKGKDVELRCDPISGHTALYWYRQSLGQGLEFLIYFQGNSAPDKSGLPSDRFSAERTGGSVSTLTIQRTQQEDSAVYLCASSLNGGSWTGELFFGEGSRLTVL.

This rearrangement joins TRBV4-1 to TRBJ2-7; D call uncertain. Between the trimmed V and J ends, which lost 3 bases and 4 bases, there was a span of 19 bases. CDR3 size: 16 residues. Germline V gene lookup returns CDR1 MGHRA and CDR2 YSYEKL. The CDR3 sequence is CASSQVGRADYYEQYF. The CDR3 bases are TGCGCCAGCAGCCAGGTCGGTCGGGCGGATTATTACGAGCAGTACTTC.

The chain combines TRBV14 with TRBJ1-2; the D gene is possibly TRBD1 (5 bases). This CDR3 has 13 residues. With 1 base removed from V and 8 bases from J, the gap between germline ends came to 11 bases. Germline V gene data show CDR1 as SGHDN and CDR2 as FVKESK. The CDR3 reads CASSQGQKTGYTF. The CDR3 nucleotides read TGTGCCAGCAGCCAAGGACAGAAGACGGGCTACACCTTC.

The chain carries TRBV12-3 or TRBV12-4 and TRBJ2-7, with no clear D. This CDR3 region has 12 residues. V lost 0 bases, J lost 7 bases, and 7 bases lay in between. As DNA, the CDR3 is TGTGCCAGCAGTTTAGCGCTGGGGGAGCAGTACTTC. It specifies CASSLALGEQYF.